This T cell receptor beta chain was retrieved from a study of T cell repertoires in cytomegalovirus infection. Germline V gives CDR1 SGHNT, CDR2 YENEEA. The CDR3 is made up of 16 amino acids. Trimming at V came to 4 bases and at J to 10 bases, leaving 13 bases not matched to a gene. This clonotype was counted at least ten times. TCRdb passed the reads through MiXCR, listing each CDR3 protein once. The top ten clones hold approximately 20% of a sample with approximately 71,000 distinct CDR3 sequences, 3% to 4.5% of them seen once. This clonotype was sampled from a human donor in good health (CMV status not recorded). Some clones in this sample may be carry-over from other donors' samples. Sequences were obtained from PBMCs. The rearrangement uses TRBV11-3 and TRBJ2-1, with 10 nucleotides matching TRBD1. The CDR3 DNA reads TGTGCCAGCAGCTCCACCGGGACAGGGGCCCTGATGGAGCAGTTCTTC. Its protein is CASSSTGTGALMEQFF. The variable domain in full, with the rest retrieved from reference TRBV11-3 and TRBJ2-1, is EAGVVQSPRYKIIEKKQPVAFWCNPISGHNTLYWYLQNLGQGPELLIRYENEEAVDDSQLPKDRFSAERLKGVDSTLKIQPAELGDSAVYLCASSSTGTGALMEQFFGPGTRLTVL.